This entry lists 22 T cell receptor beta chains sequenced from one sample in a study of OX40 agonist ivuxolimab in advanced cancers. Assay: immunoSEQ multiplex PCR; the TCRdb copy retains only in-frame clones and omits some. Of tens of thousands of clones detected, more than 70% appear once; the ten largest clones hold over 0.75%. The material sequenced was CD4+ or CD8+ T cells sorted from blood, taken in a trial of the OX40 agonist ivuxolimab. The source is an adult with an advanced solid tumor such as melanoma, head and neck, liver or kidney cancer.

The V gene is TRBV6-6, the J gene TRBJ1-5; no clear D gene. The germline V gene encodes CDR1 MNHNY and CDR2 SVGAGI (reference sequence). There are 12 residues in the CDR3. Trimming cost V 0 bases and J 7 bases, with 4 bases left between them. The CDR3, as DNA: TGTGCCAGCAGTTACTCTGGCCAGCCCCAGCATTTT. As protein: CASSYSGQPQHF.

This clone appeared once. The CDR3 here is CAWSVETGLNQPQHF. In nucleotides, the CDR3 is TGTGCCTGGAGTGTAGAGACAGGACTCAATCAGCCCCAGCATTTT. The V call is TRBV30, the J call TRBJ1-5; perhaps TRBD1 as D (6 bases). V shed 0 bases and J shed 3 bases, with 12 bases lying between them. The germline CDR1 and CDR2 sequences are GTSNPN and SVGIG (reference sequence). CDR3 length equals 15 residues.

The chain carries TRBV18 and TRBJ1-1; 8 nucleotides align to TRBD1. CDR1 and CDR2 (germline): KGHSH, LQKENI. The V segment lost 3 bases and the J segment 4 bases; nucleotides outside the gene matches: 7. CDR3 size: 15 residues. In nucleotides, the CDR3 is TGTGCCAGCTCACCTTGGACAGGGAGCGGCACTGAAGCTTTCTTT. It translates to CASSPWTGSGTEAFF.

The CDR3, as DNA: TGCGCCAGCAGTATGGACATTGAGGGCATTCAGTACTTC. As protein: CASSMDIEGIQYF. The chain recombines TRBV10-1 with TRBJ2-4; D is tentatively TRBD1 or TRBD2 (5 bases each). This CDR3 region has 13 residues. Trimming pared 5 bases from V and 9 bases from J, leaving 14 bases between. The germline CDR1 and CDR2 sequences are WNHNN and SYGVQD (reference sequence).

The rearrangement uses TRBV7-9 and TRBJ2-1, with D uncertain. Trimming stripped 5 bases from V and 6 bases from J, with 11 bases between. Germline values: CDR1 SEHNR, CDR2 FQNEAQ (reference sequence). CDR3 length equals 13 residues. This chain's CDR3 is CASSPAGPNEQFF. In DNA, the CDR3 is TGTGCCAGCAGCCCGGCCGGTCCCAATGAGCAGTTCTTC.

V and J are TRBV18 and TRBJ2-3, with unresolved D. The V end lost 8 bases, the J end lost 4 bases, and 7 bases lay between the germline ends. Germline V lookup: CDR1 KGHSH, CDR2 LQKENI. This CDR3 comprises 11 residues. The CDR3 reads CASEISDTQYF. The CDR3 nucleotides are TGTGCCAGCGAGATCTCAGATACGCAGTATTTT.

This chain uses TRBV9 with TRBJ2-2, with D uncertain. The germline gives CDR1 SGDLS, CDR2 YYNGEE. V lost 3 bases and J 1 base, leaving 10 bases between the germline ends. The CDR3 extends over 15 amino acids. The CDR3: CASSGRNRNTGELFF. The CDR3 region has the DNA TGTGCCAGCAGCGGTCGGAACAGGAACACCGGGGAGCTGTTTTTT.

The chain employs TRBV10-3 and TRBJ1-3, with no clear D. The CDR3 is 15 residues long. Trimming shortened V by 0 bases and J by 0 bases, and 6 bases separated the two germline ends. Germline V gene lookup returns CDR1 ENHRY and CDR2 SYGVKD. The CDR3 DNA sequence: TGTGCCATCAGTGAGTCAGCCCACTCTGGAAACACCATATATTTT. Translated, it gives CAISESAHSGNTIYF.

CDR3 residues: CAISPSGQVATNEKLFF. The DNA of the CDR3 is TGTGCCATCAGTCCATCGGGACAGGTTGCAACTAATGAAAAACTGTTTTTT. The rearrangement uses TRBV10-3 and TRBJ1-4, with 8 bases that match TRBD1. Looked up from germline, CDR1 is ENHRY and CDR2 is SYGVKD. The CDR3 consists of 17 residues. V lost 5 bases to trimming and J lost 0 bases; unmatched junction nucleotides: 8.

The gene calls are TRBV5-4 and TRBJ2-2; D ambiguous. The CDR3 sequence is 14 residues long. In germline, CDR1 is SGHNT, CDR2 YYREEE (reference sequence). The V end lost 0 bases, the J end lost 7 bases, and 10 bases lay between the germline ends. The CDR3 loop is CASSLDGYGGELFF. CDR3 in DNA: TGTGCCAGCAGCTTGGATGGTTACGGCGGGGAGCTGTTTTTT.

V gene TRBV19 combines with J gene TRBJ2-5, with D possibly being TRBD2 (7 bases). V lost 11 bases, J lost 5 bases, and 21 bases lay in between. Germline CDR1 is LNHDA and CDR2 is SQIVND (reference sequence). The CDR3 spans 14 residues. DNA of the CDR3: TGTGCCGTTGGCTCCGGGGGGCGCGTCGAGACCCAGTACTTC. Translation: CAVGSGGRVETQYF.

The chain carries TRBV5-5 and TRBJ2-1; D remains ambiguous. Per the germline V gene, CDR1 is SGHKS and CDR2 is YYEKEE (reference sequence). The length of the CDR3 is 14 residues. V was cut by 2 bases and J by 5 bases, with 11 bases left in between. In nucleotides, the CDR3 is TGTGCCAGCAGCTTACCGCCCACGGACAATGAGCAGTTCTTC. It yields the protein CASSLPPTDNEQFF.

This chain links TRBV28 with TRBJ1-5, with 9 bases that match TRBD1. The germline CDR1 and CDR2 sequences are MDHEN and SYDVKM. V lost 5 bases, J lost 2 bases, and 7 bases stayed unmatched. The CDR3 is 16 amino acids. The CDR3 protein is CASSLQGAGGNQPQHF. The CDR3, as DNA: TGTGCCAGCAGTCTACAGGGGGCAGGGGGCAATCAGCCCCAGCATTTT.

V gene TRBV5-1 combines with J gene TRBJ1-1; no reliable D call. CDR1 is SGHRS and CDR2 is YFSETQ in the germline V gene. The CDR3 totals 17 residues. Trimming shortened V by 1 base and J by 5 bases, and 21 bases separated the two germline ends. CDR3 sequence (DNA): TGCGCCAGCAGCTTGCGCCCCCCCGGGGTTCAAGAGACTGAAGCTTTCTTT. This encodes CASSLRPPGVQETEAFF.

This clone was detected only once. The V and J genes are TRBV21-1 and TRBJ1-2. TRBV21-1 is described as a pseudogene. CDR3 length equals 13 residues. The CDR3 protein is CASSKVWVYGYTF. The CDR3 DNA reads TGTGCCAGCAGCAAAGTCTGGGTATATGGCTACACCTTC.

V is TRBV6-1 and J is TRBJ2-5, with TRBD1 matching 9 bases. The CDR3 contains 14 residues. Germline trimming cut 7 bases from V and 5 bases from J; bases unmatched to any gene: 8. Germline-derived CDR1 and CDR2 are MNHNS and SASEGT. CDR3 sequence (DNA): TGTGCCAGCATTCCGGGACAGGGCTCCGAGACCCAGTACTTC. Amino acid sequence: CASIPGQGSETQYF.

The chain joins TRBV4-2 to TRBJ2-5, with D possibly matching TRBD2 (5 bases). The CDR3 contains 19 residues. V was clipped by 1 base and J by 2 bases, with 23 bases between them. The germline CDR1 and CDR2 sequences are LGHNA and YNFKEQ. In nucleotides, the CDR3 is TGTGCCAGCAGCCAAGGCGAGGTCGGGGAGTTGGGCCGACAAGAGACCCAGTACTTC. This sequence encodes CASSQGEVGELGRQETQYF.

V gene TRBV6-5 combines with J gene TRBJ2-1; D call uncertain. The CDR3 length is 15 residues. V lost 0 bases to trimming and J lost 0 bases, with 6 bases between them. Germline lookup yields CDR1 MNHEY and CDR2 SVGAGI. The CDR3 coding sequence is TGTGCCAGCAGTTACTCTTTGGACTCCTACAATGAGCAGTTCTTC. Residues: CASSYSLDSYNEQFF.

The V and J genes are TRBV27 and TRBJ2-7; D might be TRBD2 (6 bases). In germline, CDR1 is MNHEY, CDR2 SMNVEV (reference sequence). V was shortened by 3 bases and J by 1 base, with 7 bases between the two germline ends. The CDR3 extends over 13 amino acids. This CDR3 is CASSLEGSYEQYF. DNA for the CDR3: TGTGCCAGCAGTTTGGAGGGGTCCTACGAGCAGTACTTC.

The CDR3 protein is CASSIGQGVTEAFF. As DNA, the CDR3 is TGTGCCAGCAGCATAGGACAGGGGGTCACTGAAGCTTTCTTT. This chain links TRBV5-4 with TRBJ1-1; TRBD1 aligns across 10 bases. This CDR3 is built from 14 residues. In germline, CDR1 is SGHNT, CDR2 YYREEE (reference sequence). The J segment lost 4 bases and the V segment lost 4 bases, leaving 4 bases of the junction unmatched.

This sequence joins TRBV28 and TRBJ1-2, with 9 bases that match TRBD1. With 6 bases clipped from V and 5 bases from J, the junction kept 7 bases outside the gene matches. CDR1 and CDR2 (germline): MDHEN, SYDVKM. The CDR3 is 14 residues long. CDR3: CASSSGQGSYGYTF. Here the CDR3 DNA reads TGTGCCAGCAGCTCAGGACAGGGGAGTTATGGCTACACCTTC.

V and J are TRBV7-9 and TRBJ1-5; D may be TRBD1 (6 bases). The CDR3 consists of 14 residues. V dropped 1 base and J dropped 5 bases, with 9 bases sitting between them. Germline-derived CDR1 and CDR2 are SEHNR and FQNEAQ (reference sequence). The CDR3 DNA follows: TGTGCCAGCAGCTTAGGACAGGTTCATCAGCCCCAGCATTTT. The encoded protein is CASSLGQVHQPQHF.